The clone carrying this T cell receptor (beta chain) was picked up a small number of times. Its specificity is not known. Not a single patient had been given any form of treatment at any point before undergoing thyroid surgery. Through MiXCR, TCRdb re-clonotyped the PCR reads. The table records over 70,000 clones, more than 15% of them present only once. This sample stems from a study of metastatic and nonmetastatic thyroid tumors. Overall study results and limits: When malignant thyroid tumors were compared with benign nodules, TCR beta diversity was reportedly significantly higher in the malignant tumors. This held in both blood and tumor samples.

The CDR3 consists of 16 residues. The ends lost 8 bases at V and 2 bases at J; junction bases unmatched: 12. The source is a female donor with papillary thyroid cancer or a benign thyroid nodule (not recorded which). Some clones in this sample may be carry-over from other donors' samples. J is TRBJ2-3 and V is TRBV12-3 or TRBV12-4, with TRBD2 identical over 8 bases. The specimen was blood. The CDR3 nucleotides are TGTGCCAGCCGCTCCCAGAGACTAGCGTACACAGATACGCAGTATTTT. This translates into CASRSQRLAYTDTQYF.